The 18 T cell receptor beta chains below were found in one sample sequenced in a study of shared clonotypes between healthy human individuals (dated by TCRdb to 2018 to 2020). The library was produced with the immunoSEQ multiplex PCR assay. Not all clones reach the TCRdb copy of this immuneACCESS table, which keeps in-frame sequences only. Checked studies attribute under half of the gap to unresolved V genes and leave the rest unexplained. Recorded for this sample are roughly 1,600,000 clones; 97% to 99% of them occurred a single time. The top ten clones comprise 0.36% of the sample. The sequencing sample was made of naive CD4+ T cells sorted from blood. Per the publication, the cell subset or site label means: CD45RA+ positively selected. The receptors originated from a man younger than 40 in good health.

CDR3 sequence (DNA): TGTGCCAGCAGTGACTCTCCGGGGGAGTCCTACGAGCAGTACTTC. This sequence encodes CASSDSPGESYEQYF. The chain recombines TRBV6-4 with TRBJ2-7; weak D call: TRBD2 (6 bases). V dropped 0 bases and J dropped 1 base, with 10 bases sitting between them. Germline V gives CDR1 MRHNA, CDR2 SNTAGT. The CDR3 length is 15 residues.

This chain joins TRBV30 and TRBJ1-2, with no clear D. CDR1 and CDR2 from the germline V gene are GTSNPN and SVGIG (reference sequence). The CDR3 covers 13 residues. Trimming took off 0 bases at V and 5 bases at J, with 10 bases between the two ends. For the CDR3, the DNA is TGTGCCTGGAGTGTTGGGGAACTATATGGCTACACCTTC. It translates to CAWSVGELYGYTF.

The V call is TRBV10-2, the J call TRBJ2-7; TRBD1 aligns across 8 bases. CDR3 length: 14 amino acids. Germline CDR1 WSHSY, CDR2 SAAADI. The junction had 7 bases not matched to a gene; V was cut back by 3 bases and J by 6 bases. Here the CDR3 reads CASSDQGAPGEQYF. DNA for the CDR3: TGCGCCAGCAGTGACCAGGGGGCGCCCGGCGAGCAGTACTTC.

This chain connects TRBV5-4 to TRBJ1-1; D is perhaps TRBD1 (5 bases). The ends were cut back, 4 bases at V and 2 bases at J, with 9 bases in the middle. CDR1 is SGHNT and CDR2 is YYREEE in the germline V gene (reference sequence). CDR3 length: 13 amino acids. The CDR3 loop reads CASSVDSNTEAFF. The DNA for the CDR3 is TGTGCCAGCAGCGTCGACAGCAACACTGAAGCTTTCTTT.

The J gene is TRBJ1-1, the V gene TRBV7-9; no definite D call. Germline loops: CDR1 SEHNR, CDR2 FQNEAQ (reference sequence). The CDR3 has 16 amino acids. V lost 0 bases, J lost 4 bases, and 15 bases lay in between. The CDR3, as DNA: TGTGCCAGCAGCTTAGCATTTACGGGAAAGAGCACTGAAGCTTTCTTT. Its protein is CASSLAFTGKSTEAFF. The variable domain in full, with the rest retrieved from reference TRBV7-9 and TRBJ1-1, is DTGVSQNPRHKITKRGQNVTFRCDPISEHNRLYWYRQTLGQGPEFLTYFQNEAQLEKSRLLSDRFSAERPKGSFSTLEIQRTEQGDSAMYLCASSLAFTGKSTEAFFGQGTRLTVV.

This rearrangement joins TRBV19 to TRBJ2-3; 16 bases align to TRBD2. The CDR3 extends over 18 amino acids. V dropped 9 bases and J dropped 7; count of bases not matched to a gene: 16. Germline-derived CDR1 and CDR2 are LNHDA and SQIVND (reference sequence). CDR3 amino acids: CASKKTGLAGGPLNTQYF. DNA for the CDR3: TGTGCCAGCAAAAAGACGGGACTAGCGGGAGGGCCGTTGAATACGCAGTATTTT.

About this clone: Different DNA sequences within this sample yield the same CDR3. CDR3 DNA: TGTGCCAGCAGTTACGGAGGGAGAGCAGATACGCAGTATTTT. Its protein product is CASSYGGRADTQYF. The chain couples TRBV6-5 to TRBJ2-3, with D perhaps TRBD2 (6 bases). The germline V gene has CDR1 MNHEY and CDR2 SVGAGI. Between the trimmed V and J ends, which lost 2 bases and 4 bases, there was a span of 10 bases. CDR3 length: 14 amino acids.

The rearrangement uses TRBV11-3 and TRBJ2-3; 8 nucleotides align to TRBD2. The length of the CDR3 is 15 residues. The V and J ends lost 5 bases and 3 bases, in that order; junction bases with no gene match: 7. Per the germline V gene, CDR1 is SGHNT and CDR2 is YENEEA. The CDR3 spells CASSPGLASTDTQYF. The DNA for the CDR3 is TGTGCCAGCAGCCCCGGACTAGCAAGTACAGATACGCAGTATTTT.

The CDR3 region is CASPNGRETQYF. CDR3 sequence (DNA): TGTGCCAGCCCCAACGGGAGAGAGACCCAGTACTTC. The J gene is TRBJ2-5, the V gene TRBV21-1; TRBD2 reflects the table's D call only, with no check against the DNA. TRBV21-1 is a pseudogene segment. The CDR3 extends over 12 amino acids.

The V and J genes are TRBV28 and TRBJ2-5; D might be TRBD1 (6 bases). The CDR3 is 12 residues long. V was cut by 5 bases and J by 7 bases, with 11 bases left in between. CDR1 MDHEN and CDR2 SYDVKM come from the germline V gene. The CDR3 spells CASSGTLGTQYF. Written as DNA, the CDR3 is TGTGCCAGCAGTGGGACACTTGGGACCCAGTACTTC.

The chain couples TRBV5-1 to TRBJ2-5, with a weak D call TRBD1 (6 bases). The J call may be in error: the DNA end matches TRBJ2-7 better. The germline V gene has CDR1 SGHRS and CDR2 YFSETQ. The CDR3 is 17 amino acids. CDR3: CASSLGGTPKGIYEQYF. The CDR3 bases are TGCGCCAGCAGCTTGGGGGGGACACCAAAAGGAATATACGAGCAGTACTTC.

This clone was found once. The chain has TRBV5-4 and TRBJ2-3; D uncertain. Germline V CDR1 and CDR2: SGHNT, YYREEE (reference sequence). This CDR3 is built from 14 residues. V dropped 0 bases and J dropped 5 bases, with 10 bases sitting between them. As DNA, the CDR3 is TGTGCCAGCAGCTTGGTAGCTTTTAAAGATACGCAGTATTTT. Its translation is CASSLVAFKDTQYF.

This clone has only one observation. CDR3 sequence: CASSPGRGQRLGDLFF. The DNA for the CDR3 is TGTGCCAGCAGCCCAGGGCGGGGACAGAGGCTTGGGGATTTGTTTTTT. This chain uses TRBV7-9 with TRBJ1-4, with 7 bases that match TRBD1. Germline CDR1 reads SEHNR; CDR2 reads FQNEAQ (reference sequence). With V trimmed by 5 bases and J by 15 bases, 21 bases remained unmatched. CDR3 length: 16 amino acids.

The rearrangement links TRBV7-9 to TRBJ1-1, with D possibly matching TRBD1 (5 bases). The germline V gene encodes CDR1 SEHNR and CDR2 FQNEAQ (reference sequence). V lost 6 bases and J 0 bases, leaving 14 bases between the germline ends. The CDR3 has 15 residues. DNA for the CDR3: TGTGCCAGCAGACCTAAGGGGAGGTTGAACACTGAAGCTTTCTTT. Its protein is CASRPKGRLNTEAFF. Together with reference TRBV7-9 and TRBJ1-1, the CDR3 gives the full variable domain: DTGVSQNPRHKITKRGQNVTFRCDPISEHNRLYWYRQTLGQGPEFLTYFQNEAQLEKSRLLSDRFSAERPKGSFSTLEIQRTEQGDSAMYLCASRPKGRLNTEAFFGQGTRLTVV.

V gene TRBV18 combines with J gene TRBJ2-2; D gene ambiguous. The germline gives CDR1 KGHSH, CDR2 LQKENI. Trimming pared 6 bases from V and 8 bases from J, leaving 19 bases between. The CDR3 length is 15 residues. CDR3 sequence: CASSHTVPDLGELFF. The CDR3 coding sequence is TGTGCCAGCTCCCATACCGTTCCTGACCTAGGGGAGCTGTTTTTT.

The chain combines TRBV7-8 with TRBJ2-7; tentative D call: TRBD2 (5 bases). CDR1 SGHVS and CDR2 FQNEAQ come from the germline V gene. This CDR3 region has 13 residues. V was trimmed by 5 bases and J by 4 bases, leaving 12 bases between them. This CDR3 is CASSTSRAYEQYF. The CDR3 nucleotides read TGTGCCAGCAGCACCTCGCGGGCGTACGAGCAGTACTTC.

This rearrangement joins TRBV9 to TRBJ1-1; TRBD1 might be the D (5 bases). This CDR3 is built from 15 residues. Trimming stripped 0 bases from V and 1 base from J, with 10 bases between. CDR1 SGDLS and CDR2 YYNGEE come from the germline V gene. The CDR3 coding sequence is TGTGCCAGCAGCGTAGTAGGGGCCCGGAACACTGAAGCTTTCTTT. Protein product: CASSVVGARNTEAFF.

The CDR3, as DNA: TGTGCCAGCAGCGCCCTTGTAAGGACTGGGGCCAACGTCCTGACTTTC. Its translation is CASSALVRTGANVLTF. The chain is built from TRBV9 and TRBJ2-6; no clear D gene. V lost 3 bases to trimming and J lost 2 bases, with 12 bases between them. Germline values: CDR1 SGDLS, CDR2 YYNGEE. The CDR3 runs to 16 residues.